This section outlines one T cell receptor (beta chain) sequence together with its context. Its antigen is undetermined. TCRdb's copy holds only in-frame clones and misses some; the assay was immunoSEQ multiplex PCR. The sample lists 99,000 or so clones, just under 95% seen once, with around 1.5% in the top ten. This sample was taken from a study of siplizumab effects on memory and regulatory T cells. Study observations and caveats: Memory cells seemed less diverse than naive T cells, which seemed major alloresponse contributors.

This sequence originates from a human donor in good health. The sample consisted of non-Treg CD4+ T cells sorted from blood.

The CDR3 nucleotides are TGTGCCAGCAGTTACTCCCCAGCGTACAATGAGCAGTTCTTC. The encoded protein is CASSYSPAYNEQFF. The J gene is TRBJ2-1, the V gene TRBV6-5; no clear D. Per germline, CDR1 MNHEY and CDR2 SVGAGI. This CDR3 region has 14 residues. Trimming cost V 0 bases and J 4 bases, with 7 bases left between them.